The rows below give T cell receptor beta chains drawn from one sample of a study of spatial heterogeneity in lung cancer. In TCRdb, the 5' RACE reads were re-called with MiXCR into one record per CDR3 protein. The sample lists approximately 11,000 distinct CDR3 sequences, about 15% occurring once. The starting material was PBMCs, obtained at surgery. Every receptor here comes from a male donor with early-stage non-small cell lung cancer. The CDR3 runs from the conserved cysteine through the conserved F or W. D genes are given only for firm matches. For some rows the clone size is stated as once, few or many, or as a class when expanded; others skip it.

v_gene: TRBV6-1; abundance: many; j_gene: TRBJ1-5; d_gene: .; CDR3nt: TGTGCCAGCAGTGAACCCCGGGGAGGGGGTCACGGGCAGCCCCAGCATTTT; CDR3aa: CASSEPRGGGHGQPQHF
v_gene: TRBV12-3/TRBV12-4; abundance: .; j_gene: TRBJ2-5; d_gene: TRBD2; CDR3nt: TGTGCCAACAGGCCCACCAGCGGGAGTCACAAAGAGACCCAGTACTTC; CDR3aa: CANRPTSGSHKETQYF
v_gene: TRBV9; abundance: many; j_gene: TRBJ1-4; d_gene: .; CDR3nt: TGTGCCAGCAGCGTCACAGGAGGTAATGAAAAACTGTTTTTT; CDR3aa: CASSVTGGNEKLFF
v_gene: TRBV20-1; abundance: few; j_gene: TRBJ2-3; d_gene: .; CDR3nt: TGCAGTGCCACCTGGGTAGGGGCCTTCACAGATACGCAGTATTTT; CDR3aa: CSATWVGAFTDTQYF
v_gene: TRBV29-1; abundance: .; j_gene: TRBJ1-6; d_gene: TRBD1; CDR3nt: TGCAGCGTACGGACAGGGAGGGGTCCCCTCCACTTT; CDR3aa: CSVRTGRGPLHF
v_gene: TRBV3-1; abundance: many; j_gene: TRBJ2-1; d_gene: TRBD2; CDR3nt: TGTGCCAGCAGCCAAGATTTTGGGACTATAAACAATGAGCAGTTCTTC; CDR3aa: CASSQDFGTINNEQFF
v_gene: TRBV6-5; abundance: .; j_gene: TRBJ1-1; d_gene: TRBD1; CDR3nt: TGTGCCAGCAGTTACTCGTCCCGGTTCAGGGGGCACGATGAAGCTTTCTTT; CDR3aa: CASSYSSRFRGHDEAFF
v_gene: TRBV27; abundance: .; j_gene: TRBJ2-7; d_gene: TRBD1; CDR3nt: TGTGCCAGCAGTTTGGGGACAGGTCTCTACGAGCAGTACTTC; CDR3aa: CASSLGTGLYEQYF
v_gene: TRBV9; abundance: few; j_gene: TRBJ2-2; d_gene: .; CDR3nt: TGTGCCAGCAGTTACGCAGATAACACCGGGGAGCTGTTTTTT; CDR3aa: CASSYADNTGELFF
v_gene: TRBV20-1; abundance: .; j_gene: TRBJ1-1; d_gene: TRBD1; CDR3nt: TGCAGTGCCCCCTTGACAGGGACTCCGAACACTGAAGCTTTCTTT; CDR3aa: CSAPLTGTPNTEAFF
v_gene: TRBV30; abundance: .; j_gene: TRBJ2-2; d_gene: TRBD1; CDR3nt: TGTGCCGGCCCGGGACAGGGCGGTACCGGGGAGCTGTTTTTT; CDR3aa: CAGPGQGGTGELFF
v_gene: TRBV3-1; abundance: few; j_gene: TRBJ2-5; d_gene: .; CDR3nt: TGTGCCAGCCAGGACTGGTTGAAGGAGACCCAGTACTTC; CDR3aa: CASQDWLKETQYF
v_gene: TRBV14; abundance: many; j_gene: TRBJ2-7; d_gene: .; CDR3nt: TGTGCCAGCAGCCAAGCGATGCAGAGGCAGTACTTC; CDR3aa: CASSQAMQRQYF
v_gene: TRBV5-1; abundance: many; j_gene: TRBJ2-7; d_gene: TRBD2; CDR3nt: TGCGCCAGCAGCCCAGAAGGGTCGGGACTAAACTACGAGCAGTACTTC; CDR3aa: CASSPEGSGLNYEQYF
v_gene: TRBV12-3/TRBV12-4; abundance: many; j_gene: TRBJ1-4; d_gene: .; CDR3nt: TGTGCCAGCAGTTTACAGGGGCCGAAACATGAAAAACTGTTTTTT; CDR3aa: CASSLQGPKHEKLFF
v_gene: TRBV9; abundance: .; j_gene: TRBJ2-3; d_gene: TRBD2; CDR3nt: TGTGCCAGCAGCGTAGAAGGTAGCGGGAGGATAGATACGCAGTATTTT; CDR3aa: CASSVEGSGRIDTQYF
v_gene: TRBV2; abundance: few; j_gene: TRBJ2-3; d_gene: .; CDR3nt: TGTGCCAGCAGGTATTTGATCAACACAGATACGCAGTATTTT; CDR3aa: CASRYLINTDTQYF
v_gene: TRBV5-6; abundance: many; j_gene: TRBJ2-4; d_gene: .; CDR3nt: TGTGCCAGCAGCCCGGGACCTCAGGGGAACATTCAGTACTTC; CDR3aa: CASSPGPQGNIQYF
v_gene: TRBV28; abundance: few; j_gene: TRBJ1-3; d_gene: .; CDR3nt: TGTGCCAGCAGTTTGGATCCAACAAGGAACACCATATATTTT; CDR3aa: CASSLDPTRNTIYF
v_gene: TRBV28; abundance: many; j_gene: TRBJ2-4; d_gene: .; CDR3nt: TGTGCCAGCAGTTTCGGGTCCAAGGGTGGCATTCAGTACTTC; CDR3aa: CASSFGSKGGIQYF
v_gene: TRBV24-1; abundance: .; j_gene: TRBJ2-7; d_gene: .; CDR3nt: TGTGCCACCAGTGATTTGGGCAGGGATATCGACTACGAGCAGTACTTC; CDR3aa: CATSDLGRDIDYEQYF
v_gene: TRBV18; abundance: .; j_gene: TRBJ2-1; d_gene: .; CDR3nt: TGTGCCAGCTCACCACCGACGGGAAGGTACAATGAGCAGTTCTTC; CDR3aa: CASSPPTGRYNEQFF
v_gene: TRBV2; abundance: medium-sized; j_gene: TRBJ2-7; d_gene: TRBD1; CDR3nt: TGTGCCAGCAGCCGTCAAACAGGGGTGATCAACGAGCAGTACTTC; CDR3aa: CASSRQTGVINEQYF
v_gene: TRBV20-1; abundance: few; j_gene: TRBJ1-1; d_gene: .; CDR3nt: TGCAGTGCTAGAGGACGGCCTACGGGAAAGAACCATGTGAACACTGAAGCTTTCTTT; CDR3aa: CSARGRPTGKNHVNTEAFF
v_gene: TRBV24-1; abundance: few; j_gene: TRBJ1-5; d_gene: .; CDR3nt: TGTGCCACTGGGGAGAGCAATCAGCCCCAGCATTTT; CDR3aa: CATGESNQPQHF
v_gene: TRBV12-3/TRBV12-4; abundance: many; j_gene: TRBJ1-5; d_gene: .; CDR3nt: TGTGCCAGCAGCGAGAATGTAGGCAATCAGCCCCAGCATTTT; CDR3aa: CASSENVGNQPQHF
v_gene: TRBV24-1; abundance: .; j_gene: TRBJ2-2; d_gene: .; CDR3nt: TGTGCCACCAGTGGTTATCCAAACACCGGGGAGCTGTTTTTT; CDR3aa: CATSGYPNTGELFF
v_gene: TRBV29-1; abundance: many; j_gene: TRBJ2-3; d_gene: .; CDR3nt: TGCAGCGTTGCCACTAGCACAGATACGCAGTATTTT; CDR3aa: CSVATSTDTQYF
v_gene: TRBV20-1; abundance: .; j_gene: TRBJ1-1; d_gene: .; CDR3nt: TGCAGTGCTAGACAGGACGCAACTTTCTTT; CDR3aa: CSARQDATFF
v_gene: TRBV7-9; abundance: .; j_gene: TRBJ1-4; d_gene: .; CDR3nt: TGTGCCAGCAGCTTAGAAGGGAGGGTAGGCGAAAAACTGTTTTTT; CDR3aa: CASSLEGRVGEKLFF
v_gene: TRBV5-1; abundance: .; j_gene: TRBJ1-5; d_gene: TRBD1; CDR3nt: TGCGCCAGCAGCCCCGGCGACAGGGGTAATCAGCCCCAGCATTTT; CDR3aa: CASSPGDRGNQPQHF
v_gene: TRBV6-4; abundance: .; j_gene: TRBJ2-1; d_gene: TRBD2; CDR3nt: TGTGCCAGCAGCCCCTCCGGGACTAGCAATGAGCAGTTCTTC; CDR3aa: CASSPSGTSNEQFF
v_gene: TRBV20-1; abundance: .; j_gene: TRBJ2-5; d_gene: .; CDR3nt: TGCAGTGCTAGAGAAAAGTTAACCCAAGAGACCCAGTACTTC; CDR3aa: CSAREKLTQETQYF
v_gene: TRBV29-1; abundance: many; j_gene: TRBJ2-2; d_gene: TRBD2; CDR3nt: TGCAGCGTTGCGGGGGGGTACGCGAACACCGGGGAGCTGTTTTTT; CDR3aa: CSVAGGYANTGELFF
v_gene: TRBV28; abundance: medium-sized; j_gene: TRBJ2-1; d_gene: TRBD2; CDR3nt: TGTGCCAGCAACCCGGGACTAGCGGCTTCCAATGAGCAGTTCTTC; CDR3aa: CASNPGLAASNEQFF
v_gene: TRBV11-1; abundance: medium-sized; j_gene: TRBJ2-1; d_gene: .; CDR3nt: TGTGCCAGCAGCTTAGAATCTGGCGGAGCCTACAATGAGCAGTTCTTC; CDR3aa: CASSLESGGAYNEQFF
v_gene: TRBV7-2; abundance: many; j_gene: TRBJ2-1; d_gene: .; CDR3nt: TGTGCCAGCAGCTACCGAGCGGATTACAATGAGCAGTTCTTC; CDR3aa: CASSYRADYNEQFF
v_gene: TRBV28; abundance: .; j_gene: TRBJ2-7; d_gene: .; CDR3nt: TGTGCCAGCACCGGTTCGTGGGGGGGACAGACCTACGAGCAGTACTTC; CDR3aa: CASTGSWGGQTYEQYF
v_gene: TRBV16; abundance: once; j_gene: TRBJ2-3; d_gene: .; CDR3nt: TGTGCCAGCAGCCAATTTATTCTAGCAGCCAGCACAGATACGCAGTATTTT; CDR3aa: CASSQFILAASTDTQYF
v_gene: TRBV20-1; abundance: .; j_gene: TRBJ2-2; d_gene: TRBD2; CDR3nt: TGCAGTGCCAGAAGGCTAGCGGGAGTGGCCGGGGAGCTGTTTTTT; CDR3aa: CSARRLAGVAGELFF
v_gene: TRBV24-1; abundance: .; j_gene: TRBJ2-1; d_gene: TRBD2; CDR3nt: TGTGCCACCAGTGATTTGCAGGCTAGCGGGATCAATGAGCAGTTCTTC; CDR3aa: CATSDLQASGINEQFF
v_gene: TRBV5-1; abundance: .; j_gene: TRBJ1-2; d_gene: .; CDR3nt: TGCGCCAGCAGCTATGGCTGGACAGCCGTACAATCAACGTATGGCTACACCTTC; CDR3aa: CASSYGWTAVQSTYGYTF
v_gene: TRBV25-1; abundance: .; j_gene: TRBJ2-5; d_gene: .; CDR3nt: TGTGCCAGCAGAAACGAGCCAGGTCAAGAGACCCAGTACTTC; CDR3aa: CASRNEPGQETQYF
v_gene: TRBV29-1; abundance: many; j_gene: TRBJ1-4; d_gene: .; CDR3nt: TGCAGCGTTGATGGAGTACAGGGAGACAATGAAAAACTGTTTTTT; CDR3aa: CSVDGVQGDNEKLFF
v_gene: TRBV6-2/TRBV6-3; abundance: few; j_gene: TRBJ2-5; d_gene: .; CDR3nt: TGTGCCAGCAGCTCTACACGGACCCAGTACTTC; CDR3aa: CASSSTRTQYF
v_gene: TRBV18; abundance: many; j_gene: TRBJ1-1; d_gene: .; CDR3nt: TGTGCCAGCTCACCAAGACAACAGAACACTGAAGCTTTCTTT; CDR3aa: CASSPRQQNTEAFF
v_gene: TRBV7-9; abundance: few; j_gene: TRBJ2-3; d_gene: .; CDR3nt: TGTGCCAGCAGCCCTAACACAGATACGCAGTATTTT; CDR3aa: CASSPNTDTQYF
v_gene: TRBV11-2; abundance: many; j_gene: TRBJ1-2; d_gene: .; CDR3nt: TGTGCCAGCAGCCCTCGGTCACAGGGAGACCTCTATGGCTACACCTTC; CDR3aa: CASSPRSQGDLYGYTF
v_gene: TRBV5-4; abundance: .; j_gene: TRBJ2-2; d_gene: TRBD2; CDR3nt: TGTGCCAGCAGCTTGGTTGCTAGCGGGAACACCGGGGAGCTGTTTTTT; CDR3aa: CASSLVASGNTGELFF
v_gene: TRBV19; abundance: .; j_gene: TRBJ2-2; d_gene: .; CDR3nt: TGTGCCAGTAGCCCCTCCCACACCGGGGAGCTGTTTTTT; CDR3aa: CASSPSHTGELFF
v_gene: TRBV7-3; abundance: few; j_gene: TRBJ2-1; d_gene: .; CDR3nt: TGTGCCAGCAGCCTAATAGGAAGCCCGAGCTCCTACAATGAGCAGTTCTTC; CDR3aa: CASSLIGSPSSYNEQFF
v_gene: TRBV28; abundance: many; j_gene: TRBJ1-1; d_gene: .; CDR3nt: TGTGCCAGCAGTCTAAGTACCGCGGGGCTGGTCGCTTTCTTT; CDR3aa: CASSLSTAGLVAFF
v_gene: TRBV9; abundance: many; j_gene: TRBJ2-1; d_gene: .; CDR3nt: TGTGCCAGCAGCTTTCAGAGCTCCTACAATGAGCAGTTCTTC; CDR3aa: CASSFQSSYNEQFF
v_gene: TRBV5-1; abundance: .; j_gene: TRBJ2-3; d_gene: .; CDR3nt: TGCGCCAGCAGCTTGCCCCGGGATACGCAGTATTTT; CDR3aa: CASSLPRDTQYF